A selection of T cell receptor beta chains follows, all from one sample in a study of CXCR3-negative and CXCR3-positive naive CD8 T cells. After re-calling the 5' RACE reads, TCRdb lists one entry per CDR3 protein, DNA absent. Here the sample table reports 60,000 or so distinct CDR3 sequences. The sequencing sample was made of memory CD8+ T cells from blood. The receptors derive from a human donor in good health. Some clones in this sample may be carry-over from other donors' samples. Each CDR3 is given with its conserved first and last residue. The listing skips clone size in some rows; elsewhere it reads once, few, many or a size class.

v_call: TRBV7-8; clone_size: NA; j_call: TRBJ2-7; cdr3_aa: CASSLPSSGISYEQYF
v_call: TRBV12-3/TRBV12-4; clone_size: NA; j_call: TRBJ2-3; cdr3_aa: CASSLLSSTDTQYF
v_call: TRBV12-3/TRBV12-4; clone_size: NA; j_call: TRBJ2-1; cdr3_aa: CASSHLAGGNEQFF
v_call: TRBV28; clone_size: NA; j_call: TRBJ2-5; cdr3_aa: CASSSGTSGRKQETQYF
v_call: TRBV20-1; clone_size: NA; j_call: TRBJ2-2; cdr3_aa: CSARPYGLAGDNGELFF
v_call: TRBV5-5; clone_size: NA; j_call: TRBJ2-7; cdr3_aa: CASSLMGYEQYF
v_call: TRBV6-4; clone_size: NA; j_call: TRBJ2-1; cdr3_aa: CASSDSRGGYNEQFF
v_call: TRBV6-6; clone_size: NA; j_call: TRBJ2-3; cdr3_aa: CASTPHPRGPPDTQYF
v_call: TRBV7-9; clone_size: NA; j_call: TRBJ1-1; cdr3_aa: CASSLPQGNTEAFF
v_call: TRBV9; clone_size: NA; j_call: TRBJ2-3; cdr3_aa: CASSSWGTDTQYF
v_call: TRBV14; clone_size: NA; j_call: TRBJ2-1; cdr3_aa: CASSQDQAAVGENEQFF
v_call: TRBV27; clone_size: NA; j_call: TRBJ2-3; cdr3_aa: CASSLGTASDTQYF
v_call: TRBV14; clone_size: NA; j_call: TRBJ2-7; cdr3_aa: CASSHIGQDEVHEQYF
v_call: TRBV15; clone_size: NA; j_call: TRBJ2-5; cdr3_aa: CATSRVGETQYF
v_call: TRBV25-1; clone_size: medium-sized; j_call: TRBJ2-1; cdr3_aa: CASSEGDYYNEQFF
v_call: TRBV20-1; clone_size: NA; j_call: TRBJ1-2; cdr3_aa: CSARGAAISDGYTF
v_call: TRBV7-9; clone_size: NA; j_call: TRBJ2-3; cdr3_aa: CASSAGLQVPDTQYF
v_call: TRBV7-9; clone_size: NA; j_call: TRBJ1-4; cdr3_aa: CASSQRDGLNEKLFF
v_call: TRBV29-1; clone_size: NA; j_call: TRBJ2-7; cdr3_aa: CSFCPGTSGVSGYEQYF
v_call: TRBV21-1; clone_size: NA; j_call: TRBJ1-2; cdr3_aa: CASSKVPHEGYTF
v_call: TRBV20-1; clone_size: NA; j_call: TRBJ1-1; cdr3_aa: CSARDGYTEAFF
v_call: TRBV29-1; clone_size: NA; j_call: TRBJ2-1; cdr3_aa: CSVEGTNRSPNNEQFF
v_call: TRBV9; clone_size: NA; j_call: TRBJ1-1; cdr3_aa: CASSTSRTGNTEAFF
v_call: TRBV20-1; clone_size: NA; j_call: TRBJ2-7; cdr3_aa: CSAREEPNAYEQYF
v_call: TRBV2; clone_size: NA; j_call: TRBJ2-3; cdr3_aa: CASEGGVSTDTQYF
v_call: TRBV29-1; clone_size: NA; j_call: TRBJ2-1; cdr3_aa: CSAAGGIDEQFF
v_call: TRBV20-1; clone_size: NA; j_call: TRBJ2-2; cdr3_aa: CSARDIRVVDTGELFF
v_call: TRBV3-1; clone_size: medium-sized; j_call: TRBJ2-7; cdr3_aa: CASSQRPSSLYEQYF
v_call: TRBV29-1; clone_size: NA; j_call: TRBJ2-5; cdr3_aa: CSVEAPGQETQYF
v_call: TRBV6-5; clone_size: NA; j_call: TRBJ2-2; cdr3_aa: CASTFYGVEGTGELFF
v_call: TRBV29-1; clone_size: NA; j_call: TRBJ2-5; cdr3_aa: CSVAIEDYPQETQYF
v_call: TRBV28; clone_size: NA; j_call: TRBJ2-7; cdr3_aa: CASRRVLSSYEQYF
v_call: TRBV2; clone_size: NA; j_call: TRBJ2-1; cdr3_aa: CASSDGQDEQFF
v_call: TRBV6-6; clone_size: NA; j_call: TRBJ2-2; cdr3_aa: CASSEDSGELFF
v_call: TRBV7-6; clone_size: NA; j_call: TRBJ2-3; cdr3_aa: CASSFFGGGQGADTQYF
v_call: TRBV6-2/TRBV6-3; clone_size: NA; j_call: TRBJ2-1; cdr3_aa: CASSYSRPGGRYNEQFF
v_call: TRBV6-5; clone_size: NA; j_call: TRBJ2-1; cdr3_aa: CASSPRTGDNEQFF
v_call: TRBV5-1; clone_size: NA; j_call: TRBJ2-1; cdr3_aa: CASSFLAGNNEQFF
v_call: TRBV27; clone_size: NA; j_call: TRBJ2-1; cdr3_aa: CASSLPGEYNNEQFF
v_call: TRBV2; clone_size: NA; j_call: TRBJ2-7; cdr3_aa: CASSDPGQGWYEQYF
v_call: TRBV12-3/TRBV12-4; clone_size: NA; j_call: TRBJ1-4; cdr3_aa: CATTKAGNEKLFF
v_call: TRBV29-1; clone_size: NA; j_call: TRBJ2-3; cdr3_aa: CSVEGQTSTDTQYF
v_call: TRBV4-2; clone_size: NA; j_call: TRBJ2-7; cdr3_aa: CASSQDPSGVGEQYF
v_call: TRBV3-1; clone_size: NA; j_call: TRBJ2-7; cdr3_aa: CASSQSQGRAYEQYF
v_call: TRBV29-1; clone_size: NA; j_call: TRBJ2-1; cdr3_aa: CSVEGSFTGDGTYNEQFF
v_call: TRBV29-1; clone_size: NA; j_call: TRBJ2-7; cdr3_aa: CSVSGGISYEQYF